The 9 T cell receptor beta chains presented below share a single source sample, sequenced in a study of regulatory T cells in long-lasting Graves disease. With iRepertoire HTBI primers and Arm-PCR of CDR3 regions, TCR beta libraries were built. TCRdb recomputed calls from the multiplex PCR reads with MiXCR, one row per CDR3 protein. This table has 700,000 or so distinct CDR3 sequences, approximately 31% appearing once. This sample's time point: persistent/refractory GD, antithyroid drugs over 5 years with positive TRAb. Construction of the TCR library relied on RNA isolated from PBMCs. The material was peripheral blood mononuclear cells (PBMCs), obtained when the disease was refractory, from a patient treated with antithyroid drugs. The source of these receptors is a female donor with Graves disease.

This clonotype was seen only a few times. The chain joins TRBV11-2 to TRBJ2-2, with 8 positions matching TRBD1. The junction had 5 bases not matched to a gene; V was cut back by 6 bases and J by 2 bases. The CDR3 covers 15 residues. CDR1 and CDR2 from the germline V gene are SGHAT and FQNNGV. CDR3 nucleotide sequence: TGTGCCAGCAGGATCGGACAGGGAAACACCGGGGAGCTGTTTTTT. It yields the protein CASRIGQGNTGELFF. Full variable domain (remainder filled in from reference TRBV11-2 and TRBJ2-2): EAGVAQSPRYKIIEKRQSVAFWCNPISGHATLYWYQQILGQGPKLLIQFQNNGVVDDSQLPKDRFSAERLKGVDSTLKIQPAKLEDSAVYLCASRIGQGNTGELFFGEGSRLTVL.

A word on this clonotype: A junction end diverges from the germline sequence, so it may reflect a read error. The chain recombines TRBV5-1 with TRBJ1-1; D unresolved. This CDR3 is built from 12 residues. Looked up from germline, CDR1 is SGHRS and CDR2 is YFSETQ. CDR3 sequence (DNA): TGTGCCCCCAGGAGGAGGGACACTGAAGCTTTCTTT. As protein: CAPRRRDTEAFF.

The gene calls are TRBV7-6 and TRBJ1-5; D is unresolved. V lost 5 bases and J lost 9, with 14 bases in between. Looked up from germline, CDR1 is SGHVS and CDR2 is FNYEAQ. The CDR3 consists of 13 residues. The CDR3 DNA reads TGTGCCAGCAGCACCGGCGGGCGGATGCCCCAGCATTTT. Protein product: CASSTGGRMPQHF.

In DNA form, the CDR3 reads TGTGCCAGCAGCTACAGGGGCTTAAGCAATCAGCCCCAGCATTTT. This gives the protein CASSYRGLSNQPQHF. This chain uses TRBV6-1 with TRBJ1-5, with 7 positions matching TRBD1. Germline CDR1 reads MNHNS; CDR2 reads SASEGT. This CDR3 region has 15 residues. V lost 6 bases to trimming and J lost 1 base; unmatched junction nucleotides: 6.

Notes on this clonotype: No conserved phenylalanine or tryptophan is present at the end of the CDR3, so a read error is the likely explanation. The V and J genes are TRBV9 and TRBJ2-5, with D maybe TRBD1 (6 bases). The CDR3 has 13 amino acids. Looked up from germline, CDR1 is SGDLS and CDR2 is YYNGEE. Trimming removed 6 bases at V and 0 bases at J, with 9 bases between. The DNA of the CDR3 is TGTGCCAGCACCAGGACAGACCAAGAGACCCAGTACCTC. It translates to CASTRTDQETQYL.

The chain employs TRBV7-3 and TRBJ1-1, with 8 positions matching TRBD1. This CDR3 has 13 amino acids. Germline assignment: CDR1 SGHTA and CDR2 FQGTGA. The ends lost 5 bases at V and 9 bases at J; junction bases unmatched: 8. The CDR3 loop reads CASSPNGQGKAFF. The DNA for the CDR3 is TGTGCCAGCAGCCCGAATGGACAGGGAAAAGCTTTCTTT. The complete variable domain, with remaining parts taken from reference TRBV7-3 and TRBJ1-1, reads GAGVSQTPSNKVTEKGKYVELRCDPISGHTALYWYRQSLGQGPEFLIYFQGTGAADDSGLPNDRFFAVRPEGSVSTLKIQRTERGDSAVYLCASSPNGQGKAFFGQGTRLTVV.

This clonotype was picked up a small number of times. For the CDR3, the DNA is TGCAGTGCTTTCCAGGGAATCAATCAGCCCCAGCATTTT. Translation: CSAFQGINQPQHF. V usage is TRBV20-1 and J usage is TRBJ1-5; possible D gene TRBD1, 5 bases. The V and J ends lost 5 bases and 3 bases respectively, with 11 bases between them. CDR3 size: 13 residues. Germline assignment: CDR1 DFQATT and CDR2 SNEGSKA (reference sequence).

This clonotype showed up many times. The chain carries TRBV28 and TRBJ1-1, with a possible D match to TRBD1 (5 bases). The CDR3 length is 16 residues. Trimming stripped 8 bases from V and 1 base from J, with 20 bases between. CDR1 and CDR2 from the germline V gene are MDHEN and SYDVKM. The CDR3 DNA sequence: TGTGCCAGCTACCGGAATTCGGGTGGGGGGAACACTGAAGCTTTCTTT. Translation gives CASYRNSGGGNTEAFF.

This clonotype was seen only a few times. Given the absence of the conserved phenylalanine or tryptophan at the CDR3 end, a read error is likely. No DNA is shown, since the ends of the CDR3 on it are uncertain; the CDR3 is the one TCRdb lists. The chain carries TRBV11-3 and TRBJ1-1; the table calls TRBD1, which could not be checked here. The CDR3 adds up to 15 amino acids, both ends counted. The germline V gene encodes CDR1 SGHNT and CDR2 YENEEA. CDR3 protein: CASSSPLVPPDRVGI.